The 27 T cell receptor beta chains below come from one sample, sequenced in a study of memory CD4+ T cells and cytomegalovirus serostatus. Here immunoSEQ multiplex PCR was the method, and the copy in TCRdb shows in-frame clones only, minus some. The sample consists of 50,000 to 65,000 clones, about 83% of them appearing once. The sort gate was single viable CD3+CD4+CD8-CD45RO+ cells for memory CD4+ T cells. Sample: memory CD4+ T cells from blood. The receptors were gathered from an adult in good health and CMV-seropositive.

The chain recombines TRBV19 with TRBJ1-1; D is uncertain. This CDR3 contains 13 residues. Germline CDR1 reads LNHDA; CDR2 reads SQIVND (reference sequence). V was pared by 5 bases and J by 3 bases, with 10 bases between. The DNA for the CDR3 is TGTGCCAGTAGTGAAAGACGGTACACTGAAGCTTTCTTT. Protein product: CASSERRYTEAFF. The whole variable domain, filled in from reference TRBV19 and TRBJ1-1, reads DGGITQSPKYLFRKEGQNVTLSCEQNLNHDAMYWYRQDPGQGLRLIYYSQIVNDFQKGDIAEGYSVSREKKESFPLTVTSAQKNPTAFYLCASSERRYTEAFFGQGTRLTVV.

This clone was observed a handful of times. This chain links TRBV4-2 with TRBJ1-5; D is unresolved. The germline gives CDR1 LGHNA, CDR2 YNFKEQ. CDR3 length: 15 amino acids. With 0 bases removed from V and 3 bases from J, the gap between germline ends came to 9 bases. The CDR3 DNA follows: TGTGCCAGCAGCCAAGAGGGTCGGGTCAATCAGCCCCAGCATTTT. It encodes CASSQEGRVNQPQHF.

The gene calls are TRBV28 and TRBJ1-2; D uncertain. The V end lost 3 bases, the J end lost 2 bases, and 10 bases lay between the germline ends. Germline V gene sequence: CDR1 MDHEN, CDR2 SYDVKM. This CDR3 is 14 amino acids long. In DNA form, the CDR3 reads TGTGCCAGCAGTTTCGCCAACAAAAACTATGGCTACACCTTC. The encoded protein is CASSFANKNYGYTF.

The chain carries TRBV7-9 and TRBJ2-3; the match to TRBD2 covers 13 bases. This CDR3 spans 17 amino acids. With 5 bases clipped from V and 2 bases from J, the junction kept 7 bases outside the gene matches. The germline V gene encodes CDR1 SEHNR and CDR2 FQNEAQ (reference sequence). CDR3 amino acids: CASSAGLAGVITDTQYF. Here the CDR3 DNA reads TGTGCCAGCAGCGCCGGACTAGCGGGAGTCATCACAGATACGCAGTATTTT.

The rearrangement links TRBV19 to TRBJ2-5, with D perhaps matching TRBD1 (6 bases). Germline CDR1 and CDR2: LNHDA and SQIVND (reference sequence). The CDR3 extends over 13 amino acids. With 4 bases removed from V and 4 bases from J, the gap between germline ends came to 10 bases. For the CDR3, the DNA is TGTGCCAGTAGTAAGGACAGCGGAGAGACCCAGTACTTC. The encoded protein is CASSKDSGETQYF.

The rearrangement joins TRBV27 to TRBJ2-7; D is unclear. Germline V gene lookup returns CDR1 MNHEY and CDR2 SMNVEV (reference sequence). The CDR3 covers 12 residues. V dropped 2 bases and J dropped 6 bases, with 8 bases sitting between them. Written as DNA, the CDR3 is TGTGCCAGCAGTTTAGGAGTAGGCGAGCAGTACTTC. Its translation: CASSLGVGEQYF.

This clone was seen only a few times. V and J are TRBV29-1 and TRBJ2-3; 11 nucleotides agree with TRBD2. V was clipped by 5 bases and J by 6 bases; unmatched bases: 7. Per germline, CDR1 SQVTM and CDR2 ANQGSEA. The CDR3 contains 14 residues. CDR3 loop: CSVLAGGRVDTQYF. The CDR3 DNA follows: TGCAGCGTTCTAGCGGGGGGCCGGGTGGATACGCAGTATTTT.

The rearrangement links TRBV11-2 to TRBJ2-5, with D perhaps assigned TRBD1 or TRBD2 (7 bases each). This CDR3 comprises 16 residues. V was pared by 0 bases and J by 5 bases, with 16 bases between. Germline values: CDR1 SGHAT, CDR2 FQNNGV. CDR3 loop: CASSLDRFQGGETQYF. The CDR3 DNA reads as TGTGCCAGCAGCTTAGACCGTTTTCAGGGGGGGGAGACCCAGTACTTC.

The chain is built from TRBV10-3 and TRBJ2-1, with no clear D. The CDR3 is 13 amino acids. CDR1 and CDR2 (germline): ENHRY, SYGVKD. Trimming left V 8 bases short and J 0 bases short, with 8 bases between. In DNA form, the CDR3 reads TGTGCCATCGGACGAAGCTCCTACAATGAGCAGTTCTTC. Protein: CAIGRSSYNEQFF.

The chain links TRBV4-3 to TRBJ1-3, with D perhaps matching TRBD1 (6 bases). CDR3 length: 18 amino acids. V was clipped by 0 bases and J by 0 bases, with 15 bases between them. Per germline, CDR1 LGHNA and CDR2 YSLEER. In DNA form, the CDR3 reads TGCGCCAGCAGCCAAGAGCAGGGGTACTCTTTCTCTGGAAACACCATATATTTT. Residues: CASSQEQGYSFSGNTIYF.

A single count supports this clone. The gene calls are TRBV11-2 and TRBJ2-2; no clear D. The CDR3 length is 15 residues. CDR1 is SGHAT and CDR2 is FQNNGV in the germline V gene. The germline V and J ends were trimmed by 5 bases and 1 base, with 11 bases remaining between them. CDR3 sequence (DNA): TGTGCCAGCAGCGAAGGCTATGGGAACACCGGGGAGCTGTTTTTT. Amino acids: CASSEGYGNTGELFF. The entire variable domain, with the rest obtained from reference TRBV11-2 and TRBJ2-2, is as follows: EAGVAQSPRYKIIEKRQSVAFWCNPISGHATLYWYQQILGQGPKLLIQFQNNGVVDDSQLPKDRFSAERLKGVDSTLKIQPAKLEDSAVYLCASSEGYGNTGELFFGEGSRLTVL.

This chain joins TRBV19 and TRBJ1-1, with D unresolved. CDR1 is LNHDA and CDR2 is SQIVND in the germline V gene (reference sequence). This CDR3 region has 13 residues. Trimming took off 6 bases at V and 4 bases at J, with 12 bases between the two ends. The CDR3 nucleotides read TGTGCCAGTAGCAACCGACGGGGCACTGAAGCTTTCTTT. Translation: CASSNRRGTEAFF.

The chain uses TRBV7-9 and TRBJ2-1, with D possibly matching TRBD2 (6 bases). CDR3 length equals 15 residues. Germline V CDR1 and CDR2: SEHNR, FQNEAQ (reference sequence). V lost 6 bases and J lost 0, with 12 bases in between. The CDR3 DNA follows: TGTGCCAGCAGTAGAGCGGGCGTCTCCTACAATGAGCAGTTCTTC. Translation gives CASSRAGVSYNEQFF.

The CDR3 loop is CASSRLAGSAGELFF. In DNA, the CDR3 is TGCGCCAGCAGCCGACTAGCGGGAAGTGCCGGGGAGCTGTTTTTT. The chain carries TRBV4-3 and TRBJ2-2, with 11 positions matching TRBD2. The CDR3 is 15 amino acids. V lost 4 bases, J lost 6 bases, and 4 bases stayed unmatched. Germline V CDR1 and CDR2: LGHNA, YSLEER.

J is TRBJ2-7 and V is TRBV7-9; 8 nucleotides align to TRBD2. The CDR3 has 15 amino acids. Germline loops: CDR1 SEHNR, CDR2 FQNEAQ (reference sequence). V shed 4 bases and J 2 bases; nucleotides not matched to a gene: 7. The CDR3 region has the DNA TGTGCCAGCAGCTATAGCGGGGAACCCCCCTACGAGCAGTACTTC. The encoded protein is CASSYSGEPPYEQYF.

With regard to this clone: The same CDR3 arises from other DNA sequences in this sample as well. The chain uses TRBV18 and TRBJ1-2; no clear D gene. This CDR3 has 12 amino acids. The germline V and J ends were trimmed by 3 bases and 8 bases, with 10 bases remaining between them. Per germline, CDR1 KGHSH and CDR2 LQKENI. The CDR3 here is CASSPDRAGYTF. The CDR3 DNA sequence: TGTGCCAGCTCACCCGATCGTGCCGGCTACACCTTC.

This clone occurred a few times. The V call is TRBV6-6, the J call TRBJ2-7; the match to TRBD2 covers 10 bases. CDR3 length equals 16 residues. Germline V CDR1 and CDR2: MNHNY, SVGAGI (reference sequence). V shed 0 bases and J 2 bases; nucleotides not matched to a gene: 4. Written as DNA, the CDR3 is TGTGCCAGCAGTTACTCGAAGCGGGGGGGCCCCTACGAGCAGTACTTC. Translating it yields CASSYSKRGGPYEQYF.

This chain uses TRBV27 with TRBJ1-6; 7 bases match TRBD1. CDR1 and CDR2 from the germline V gene are MNHEY and SMNVEV (reference sequence). This CDR3 spans 16 amino acids. Germline trimming cut 3 bases from V and 9 bases from J; bases unmatched to any gene: 11. CDR3 in DNA: TGTGCCAGCAGTTTTAGGGGCGGGAAGGGGGCTTCACCCCTCCACTTT. It yields the protein CASSFRGGKGASPLHF.

The table lists this clone with a count of one. This chain uses TRBV30 with TRBJ2-7; 12 bases align to TRBD2. Trimming at V came to 3 bases and at J to 7 bases, leaving 10 bases not matched to a gene. The V gene's germline CDR1 is GTSNPN and CDR2 SVGIG (reference sequence). This CDR3 is built from 15 residues. The CDR3 DNA sequence: TGTGCCTGGAGCCACGGACTAGCGGGGCGAGAAGAGCAGTACTTC. Translated: CAWSHGLAGREEQYF.

The chain combines TRBV7-8 with TRBJ1-1; TRBD1 is a possible D gene (5 bases). The CDR3 consists of 15 residues. V was pared by 1 base and J by 4 bases, with 13 bases between. The germline gives CDR1 SGHVS, CDR2 FQNEAQ. DNA for the CDR3: TGTGCCAGCAGCTTAGTTCCCGGGGGGATCACTGAAGCTTTCTTT. Residues: CASSLVPGGITEAFF.

The J gene is TRBJ1-3, the V gene TRBV6-5, with 7 bases aligning to TRBD1. Germline lookup yields CDR1 MNHEY and CDR2 SVGAGI. Unmatched junction bases numbered 3, after V lost 4 bases and J lost 0 bases. The CDR3 contains 15 residues. The CDR3 DNA is TGTGCCAGCAGTTCCAGGGACAGCTCTGGAAACACCATATATTTT. Residues: CASSSRDSSGNTIYF.

The rearrangement uses TRBV21-1 and TRBJ1-4; whether TRBD1, the table's D call, matches the DNA was not checked. TRBV21-1 is designated a pseudogene. This CDR3 contains 15 residues. CDR3 region: CASRSGTGINEKLFF. CDR3 coding DNA: TGTGCCAGCAGGAGTGGGACAGGGATTAATGAAAAACTGTTTTTT.

The V call is TRBV5-1, the J call TRBJ1-1, with D perhaps TRBD1 (6 bases). Germline CDR1 reads SGHRS; CDR2 reads YFSETQ. The CDR3 runs 15 residues. The V gene lost 4 bases and the J gene lost 0 bases, with 13 bases spanning the gap. CDR3: CASSRSTGMNTEAFF. DNA for the CDR3: TGCGCCAGCAGCCGCTCGACAGGAATGAACACTGAAGCTTTCTTT. The full variable domain, in which reference TRBV5-1 and TRBJ1-1 provide the parts outside the CDR3, is KAGVTQTPRYLIKTRGQQVTLSCSPISGHRSVSWYQQTPGQGLQFLFEYFSETQRNKGNFPGRFSGRQFSNSRSEMNVSTLELGDSALYLCASSRSTGMNTEAFFGQGTRLTVV.

The gene calls are TRBV7-9 and TRBJ2-1; 10 bases are a match to TRBD2. After removal of 5 bases from V and 10 bases from J, the junction contained 14 bases not matched to a gene. CDR1 and CDR2 (germline): SEHNR, FQNEAQ (reference sequence). This CDR3 is built from 16 residues. CDR3: CASSSSGLAIIVEQFF. The CDR3 DNA reads TGTGCCAGCAGCAGCTCGGGACTAGCGATTATCGTGGAGCAGTTCTTC.

The chain carries TRBV2 and TRBJ2-5, with 10 positions matching TRBD2. The CDR3 is 14 amino acids. The trim removed 6 bases at V and 2 bases at J, leaving 3 bases unmatched. CDR1 and CDR2 from the germline V gene are SNHLY and FYNNEI. CDR3 nucleotides: TGTGCCAGCAGGGGTAGCGGGGGGCAAGAGACCCAGTACTTC. It is translated as CASRGSGGQETQYF.

The V gene is TRBV19, the J gene TRBJ1-3, with D maybe TRBD1 (6 bases). The germline V gene encodes CDR1 LNHDA and CDR2 SQIVND (reference sequence). V was shortened by 9 bases and J by 4 bases, with 19 bases between the two germline ends. The CDR3 consists of 15 residues. CDR3 in amino acids: CASHDPRGQGNTIYF. The CDR3 bases are TGTGCCAGCCACGATCCGCGGGGGCAGGGAAACACCATATATTTT.

This clone has just a few counts. V and J are TRBV4-3 and TRBJ1-5; D is uncertain. Between the trimmed V and J ends, which lost 4 bases and 1 base, there was a span of 8 bases. In germline, CDR1 is LGHNA, CDR2 YSLEER. The CDR3 totals 14 residues. The CDR3 nucleotides are TGCGCCAGCAGCCCCGATCGAAGCAATCAGCCCCAGCATTTT. Protein: CASSPDRSNQPQHF.